This TCR beta chain was identified during a study of blood T cell repertoires in COVID-19 (dated by TCRdb to 2018 to 2021). Regarding the study in general: Samples from collaborators originated in the United States, Italy and Spain and spanned both the acute and convalescent phases of COVID-19. The material from the prospective study consisted of cDNA or gDNA derived from T cells, B-cell-depleted T cells, or PBMCs. Subjects who had been exposed to COVID-19, were actively infected with it, or had recovered from it provided the deeply sampled blood TCRbeta repertoires that made up the dataset. The repertoires were released in a freely available public database intended as a resource for research on the immune response to SARS-CoV-2. Samples were obtained from the ongoing ImmuneRACE study (first 160 participants) and from some 1,200 subjects provided by 6 global collaborators. Nearly every sample came with metadata listing a de-identified subject ID, COVID-19 status, age in years and sex. Where HLA class I and class II types were available, the types were taken from metadata supplied by the sample provider, not from assay-based typing.

Whole blood was collected in K2EDTA tubes by collaborating institutions according to the institutions' own protocols. Collaborator samples were shipped for TCRbeta analysis as frozen whole blood, isolated PBMCs, or DNA extracted from either sample type. For this clone: Which antigen it targets is not known. Base qualities are not recorded, but no much larger clone differs from it by a single base.

The immunoSEQ Assay, a bias-controlled multiplex PCR, was used to amplify TCRbeta CDR3 regions from genomic DNA. For the original study's pipeline: Nucleated cell counts per sample were estimated from amplification of reference gene primers within the assay. To quantify the absolute abundance of each unique TCRbeta CDR3 rearrangement, sequence reads were collapsed and filtered. For each sample, productive Simpson clonality was calculated as the square root of Simpson's diversity index across productive rearrangements. What TCRdb holds here is the immuneACCESS table cut down to in-frame rearrangements. Part of the clones is not present; checked against another copy, under half of the missing clones reflect an unresolved V gene, and the others are unexplained. Clone size and the V and J calls come from that table; the DNA yielded D and trimming. The sample includes about 110,000 clones, with 72% observed a single time. The top ten clonotypes cover under 10% of the sample.

V was cut back by 0 bases and J by 6 bases, leaving a gap of 20 bases between them. CDR1 and CDR2, looked up from the germline V gene, are ENHRY and SYGVKD. The CDR3 sequence holds 17 residues, the cysteine and phenylalanine included. CDR3 DNA only is kept here, 51 bases in frame from base 1. What the work shows at the level of the full study, not this receptor alone: Clinical and demographic metadata were provided uncurated, with the amount varying by source and participant.

This receptor was obtained from a woman in her sixties with acute or convalescent COVID-19. Sequenced sample: peripheral blood. The rearrangement joined TRBV10-3 to TRBJ1-2; the D region possibly corresponds to TRBD1 (6 bases align). The DNA sequence is given as TGTGCCATCAGTGAGTCATCGGGCAGGGGCGCTGATCATGGCTACACCTTC. This codes for CAISESSGRGADHGYTF.